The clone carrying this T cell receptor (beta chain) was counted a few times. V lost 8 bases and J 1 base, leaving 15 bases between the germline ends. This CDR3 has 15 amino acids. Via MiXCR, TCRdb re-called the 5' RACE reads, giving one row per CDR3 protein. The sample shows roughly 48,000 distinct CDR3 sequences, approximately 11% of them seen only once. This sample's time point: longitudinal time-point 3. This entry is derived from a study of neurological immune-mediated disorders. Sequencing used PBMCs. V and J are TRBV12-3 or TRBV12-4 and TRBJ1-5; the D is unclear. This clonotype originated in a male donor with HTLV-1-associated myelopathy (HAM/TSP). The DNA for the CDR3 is TGTGCCAGCTCTGTGGCAGGTTCCAGCAATCAGCCCCAGCATTTT. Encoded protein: CASSVAGSSNQPQHF.